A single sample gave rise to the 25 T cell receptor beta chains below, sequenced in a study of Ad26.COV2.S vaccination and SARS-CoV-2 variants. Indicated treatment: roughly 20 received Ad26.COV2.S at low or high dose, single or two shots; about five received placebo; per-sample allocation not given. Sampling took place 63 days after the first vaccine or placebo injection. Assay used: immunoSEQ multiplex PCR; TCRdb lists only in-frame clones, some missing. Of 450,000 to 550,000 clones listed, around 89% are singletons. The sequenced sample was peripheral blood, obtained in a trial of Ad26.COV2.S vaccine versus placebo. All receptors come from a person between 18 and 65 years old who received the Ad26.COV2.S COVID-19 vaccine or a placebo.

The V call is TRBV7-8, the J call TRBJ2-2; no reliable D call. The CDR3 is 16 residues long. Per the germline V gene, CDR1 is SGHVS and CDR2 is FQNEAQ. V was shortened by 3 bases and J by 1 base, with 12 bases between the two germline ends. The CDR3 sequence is CASSFGDLVNTGELFF. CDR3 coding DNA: TGTGCCAGCAGCTTCGGAGACTTGGTGAACACCGGGGAGCTGTTTTTT.

CDR3 in amino acids: CASSRTSGGASADTQYF. The CDR3 nucleotides read TGTGCCAGTAGTAGGACTAGCGGGGGGGCCAGCGCAGATACGCAGTATTTT. V and J are TRBV19 and TRBJ2-3; TRBD2 matches at 15 bases. In germline, CDR1 is LNHDA, CDR2 SQIVND (reference sequence). J was trimmed by 4 bases and V by 4 bases; bases with no gene match: 6. This CDR3 is built from 17 residues. The entire variable domain, with the rest obtained from reference TRBV19 and TRBJ2-3, is as follows: DGGITQSPKYLFRKEGQNVTLSCEQNLNHDAMYWYRQDPGQGLRLIYYSQIVNDFQKGDIAEGYSVSREKKESFPLTVTSAQKNPTAFYLCASSRTSGGASADTQYFGPGTRLTVL.

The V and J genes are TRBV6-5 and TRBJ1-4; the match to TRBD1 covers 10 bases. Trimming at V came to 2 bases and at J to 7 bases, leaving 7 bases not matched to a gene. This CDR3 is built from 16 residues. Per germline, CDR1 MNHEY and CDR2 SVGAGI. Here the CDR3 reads CASSYGGTGAVEKLFF. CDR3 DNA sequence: TGTGCCAGCAGTTACGGGGGGACAGGGGCGGTTGAAAAACTGTTTTTT.

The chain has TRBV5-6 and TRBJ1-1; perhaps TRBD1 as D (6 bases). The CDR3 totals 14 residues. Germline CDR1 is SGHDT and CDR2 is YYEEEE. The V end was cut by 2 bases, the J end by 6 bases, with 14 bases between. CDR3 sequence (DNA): TGTGCCAGCAGCTTACCCCAGGGGAAGGCTGAAGCTTTCTTT. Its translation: CASSLPQGKAEAFF.

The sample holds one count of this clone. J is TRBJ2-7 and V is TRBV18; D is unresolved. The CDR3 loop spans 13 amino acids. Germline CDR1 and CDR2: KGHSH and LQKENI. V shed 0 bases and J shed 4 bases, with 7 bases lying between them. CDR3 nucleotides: TGTGCCAGCTCACCACCGAATCCTTACGAGCAGTACTTC. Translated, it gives CASSPPNPYEQYF.

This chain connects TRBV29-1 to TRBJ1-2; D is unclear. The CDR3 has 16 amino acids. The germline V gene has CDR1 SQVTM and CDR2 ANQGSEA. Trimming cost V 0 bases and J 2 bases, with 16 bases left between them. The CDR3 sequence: CSVEEYVGRSNYGYTF. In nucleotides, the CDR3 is TGCAGCGTTGAAGAGTACGTCGGCAGGTCCAACTATGGCTACACCTTC.

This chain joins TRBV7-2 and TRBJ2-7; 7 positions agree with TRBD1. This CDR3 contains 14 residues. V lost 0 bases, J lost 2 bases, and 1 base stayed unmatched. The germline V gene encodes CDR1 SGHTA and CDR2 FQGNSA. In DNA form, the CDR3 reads TGTGCCAGCAGCTTAGCGGGACAGACCTACGAGCAGTACTTC. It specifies CASSLAGQTYEQYF.

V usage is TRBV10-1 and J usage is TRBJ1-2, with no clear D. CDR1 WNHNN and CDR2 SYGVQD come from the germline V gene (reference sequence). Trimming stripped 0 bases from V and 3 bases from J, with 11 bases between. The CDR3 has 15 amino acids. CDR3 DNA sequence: TGCGCCAGCAGTGAGTCGGAGGCGGCCTACTATGGCTACACCTTC. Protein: CASSESEAAYYGYTF.

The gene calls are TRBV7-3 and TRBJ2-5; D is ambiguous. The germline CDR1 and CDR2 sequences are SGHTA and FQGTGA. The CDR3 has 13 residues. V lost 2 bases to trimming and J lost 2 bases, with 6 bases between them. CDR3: CASSLERQETQYF. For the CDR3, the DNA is TGTGCCAGCAGCTTAGAGAGGCAAGAGACCCAGTACTTC.

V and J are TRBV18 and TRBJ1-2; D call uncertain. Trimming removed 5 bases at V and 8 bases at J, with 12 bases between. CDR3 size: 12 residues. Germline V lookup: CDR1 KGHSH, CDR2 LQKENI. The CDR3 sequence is CASSTAAEGYTF. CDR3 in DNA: TGTGCCAGCTCAACGGCCGCGGAGGGCTACACCTTC.

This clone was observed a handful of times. In DNA, the CDR3 is TGTGCCAGCAGTGGGGCAGGGGGCCTCAATAGCAATCAGCCCCAGCATTTT. It yields the protein CASSGAGGLNSNQPQHF. This chain connects TRBV2 to TRBJ1-5; 8 bases align to TRBD1. CDR1 SNHLY and CDR2 FYNNEI come from the germline V gene. This CDR3 contains 17 residues. The J segment lost 0 bases and the V segment lost 4 bases, leaving 8 bases of the junction unmatched.

CDR3 DNA: TGTGCCAGCAGTAGGACCGCTTCAGTTTATGGCTACACCTTC. This translates into CASSRTASVYGYTF. The chain combines TRBV3-1 (or the pseudogene TRBV3-2) with TRBJ1-2; D unresolved. The CDR3 is made up of 14 amino acids. CDR1 and CDR2 from the germline V gene are LGHDT and YNNKEL (reference sequence). V lost 6 bases and J 5 bases, leaving 16 bases between the germline ends.

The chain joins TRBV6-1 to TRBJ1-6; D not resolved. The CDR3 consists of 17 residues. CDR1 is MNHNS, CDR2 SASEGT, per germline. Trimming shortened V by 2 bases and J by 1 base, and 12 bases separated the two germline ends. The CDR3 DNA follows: TGTGCCAGCAGTGAACACGGGTCTTGGTCCTATAATTCACCCCTCCACTTT. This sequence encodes CASSEHGSWSYNSPLHF.

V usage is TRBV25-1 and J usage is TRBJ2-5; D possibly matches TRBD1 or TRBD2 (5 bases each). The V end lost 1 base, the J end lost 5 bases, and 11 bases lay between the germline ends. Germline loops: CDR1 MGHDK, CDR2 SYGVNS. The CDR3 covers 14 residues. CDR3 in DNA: TGTGCCAGCAGTGAATCAACAGGCGGGGAGACCCAGTACTTC. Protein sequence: CASSESTGGETQYF.

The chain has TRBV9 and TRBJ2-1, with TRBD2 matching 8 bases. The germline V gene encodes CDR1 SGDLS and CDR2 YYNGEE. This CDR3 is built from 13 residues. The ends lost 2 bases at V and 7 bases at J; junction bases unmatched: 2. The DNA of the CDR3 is TGTGCCAGCAGCGTCGGCGGGAGGAATGAGCAGTTCTTC. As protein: CASSVGGRNEQFF.

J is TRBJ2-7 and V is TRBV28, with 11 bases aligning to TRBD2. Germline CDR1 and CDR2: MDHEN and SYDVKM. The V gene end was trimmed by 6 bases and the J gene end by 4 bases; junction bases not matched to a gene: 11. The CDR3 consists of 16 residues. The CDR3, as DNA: TGTGCCAGCAGCGATCCGACTAGCGGGACGTTATACGAGCAGTACTTC. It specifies CASSDPTSGTLYEQYF.

The CDR3 DNA is TGTGCCAGCAGTGGGGGGGGGACCGGGACAGGGCACACTGAAGCTTTCTTT. Translation gives CASSGGGTGTGHTEAFF. The V gene is TRBV6-1, the J gene TRBJ1-1, with TRBD1 identical over 9 bases. The junction had 12 bases not matched to a gene; V was cut back by 4 bases and J by 3 bases. CDR3 length: 17 amino acids. Germline-derived CDR1 and CDR2 are MNHNS and SASEGT.

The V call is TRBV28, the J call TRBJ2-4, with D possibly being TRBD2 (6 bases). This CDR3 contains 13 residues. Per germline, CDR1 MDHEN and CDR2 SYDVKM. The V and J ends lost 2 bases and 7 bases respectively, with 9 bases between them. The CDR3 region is CASSLPGENIQYF. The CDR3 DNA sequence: TGTGCCAGCAGTTTACCGGGAGAGAACATTCAGTACTTC.

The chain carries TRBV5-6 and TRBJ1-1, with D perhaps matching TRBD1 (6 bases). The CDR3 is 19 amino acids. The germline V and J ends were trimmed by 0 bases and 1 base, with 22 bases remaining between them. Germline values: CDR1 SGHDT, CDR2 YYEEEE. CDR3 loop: CASSLAKIAGALGNTEAFF. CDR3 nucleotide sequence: TGTGCCAGCAGCTTGGCCAAAATAGCGGGGGCACTGGGGAACACTGAAGCTTTCTTT.

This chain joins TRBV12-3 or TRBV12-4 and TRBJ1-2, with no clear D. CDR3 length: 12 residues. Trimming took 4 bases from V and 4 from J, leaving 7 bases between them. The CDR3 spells CASSSLPYGYTF. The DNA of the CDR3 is TGTGCCAGCAGTTCCCTCCCCTATGGCTACACCTTC.

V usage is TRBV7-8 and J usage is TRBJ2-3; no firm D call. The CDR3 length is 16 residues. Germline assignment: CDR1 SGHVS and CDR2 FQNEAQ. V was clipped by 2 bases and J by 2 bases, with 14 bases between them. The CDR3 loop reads CASSLSRITTTDTQYF. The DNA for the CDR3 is TGTGCCAGCAGCTTAAGCAGGATAACAACCACAGATACGCAGTATTTT.

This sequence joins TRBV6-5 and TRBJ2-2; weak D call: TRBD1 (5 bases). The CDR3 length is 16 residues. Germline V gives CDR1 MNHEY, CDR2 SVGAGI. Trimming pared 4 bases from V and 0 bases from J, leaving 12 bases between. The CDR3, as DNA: TGTGCCAGCAGTTTGAGACAGTCACCGAACACCGGGGAGCTGTTTTTT. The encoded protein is CASSLRQSPNTGELFF.

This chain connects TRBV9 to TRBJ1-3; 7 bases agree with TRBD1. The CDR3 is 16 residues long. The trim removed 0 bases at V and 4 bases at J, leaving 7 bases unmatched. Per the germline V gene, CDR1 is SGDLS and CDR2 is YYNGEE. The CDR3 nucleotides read TGTGCCAGCAGCGTAGAGGGGGCGCGGGGAGGAAACACCATATATTTT. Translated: CASSVEGARGGNTIYF.

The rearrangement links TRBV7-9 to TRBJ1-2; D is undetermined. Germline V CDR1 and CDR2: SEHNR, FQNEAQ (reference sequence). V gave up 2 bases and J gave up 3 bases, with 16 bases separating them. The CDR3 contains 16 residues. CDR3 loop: CASSLYLLEGYYGYTF. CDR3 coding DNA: TGTGCCAGCAGCTTATACCTCCTCGAGGGCTACTATGGCTACACCTTC.

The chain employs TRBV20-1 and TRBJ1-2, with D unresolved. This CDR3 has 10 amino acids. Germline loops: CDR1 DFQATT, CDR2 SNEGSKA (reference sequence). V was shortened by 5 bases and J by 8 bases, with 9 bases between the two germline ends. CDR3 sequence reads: CSAGPDGYTF. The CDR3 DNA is TGCAGTGCTGGCCCGGACGGCTACACCTTC.